This T cell receptor (beta chain) was profiled in a study of spatial heterogeneity in lung cancer. Time point in this sample: sample taken at primary tumor resection. Whole RNA came from tumor, nontumor lung or frozen PBMC and was sequenced without being sorted. TCRdb analysed the 5' RACE reads with MiXCR anew, one entry per CDR3 protein. The data show tens of thousands of distinct CDR3 sequences, with around 9.2% seen just once and roughly 35% held by the top ten. Points from the study as a whole: Circulating ubiquitous expanded tumor TCRs were observed more frequently at resection than at follow-up.

The length of the CDR3 is 17 residues. The ends were cut back, 0 bases at V and 0 bases at J, with 12 bases in the middle. This clonotype has ten or more counts. The antigen remains undetermined. Sequencing used PBMCs, obtained at surgery. The chain uses TRBV23-1 and TRBJ2-1; D not resolved. TRBV23-1 is an ORF, with its function uncertain. This clonotype originated in a female donor with early-stage non-small cell lung cancer. The CDR3 DNA follows: TGCGCCAGCAGTCAATCATACTTGCCTGACTCCTACAATGAGCAGTTCTTC. Amino acid sequence: CASSQSYLPDSYNEQFF.